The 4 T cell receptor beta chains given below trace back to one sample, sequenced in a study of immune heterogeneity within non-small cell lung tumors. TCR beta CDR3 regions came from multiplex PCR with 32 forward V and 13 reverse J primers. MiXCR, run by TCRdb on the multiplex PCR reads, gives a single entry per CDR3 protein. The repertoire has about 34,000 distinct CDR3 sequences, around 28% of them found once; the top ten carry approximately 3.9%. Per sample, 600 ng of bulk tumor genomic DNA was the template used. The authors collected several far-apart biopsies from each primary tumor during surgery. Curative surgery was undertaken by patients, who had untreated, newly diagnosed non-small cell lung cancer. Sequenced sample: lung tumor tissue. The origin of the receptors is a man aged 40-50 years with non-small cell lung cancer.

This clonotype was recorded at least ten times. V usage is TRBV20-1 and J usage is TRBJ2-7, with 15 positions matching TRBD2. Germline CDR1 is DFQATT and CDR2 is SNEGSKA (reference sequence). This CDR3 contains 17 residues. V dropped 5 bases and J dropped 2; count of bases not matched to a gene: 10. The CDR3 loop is CSAVRSGLAGGTYEQYF. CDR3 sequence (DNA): TGCAGTGCTGTGCGTTCGGGACTAGCGGGAGGAACCTACGAGCAGTACTTC.

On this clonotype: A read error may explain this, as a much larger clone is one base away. The CDR3 region is CPSSFNGGKLFF. The CDR3 nucleotides are TGTCCCAGCAGTTTTAACGGGGGAAAACTGTTTTTT. The gene calls are TRBV12-3 or TRBV12-4 and TRBJ1-4, with a possible D match to TRBD1 (5 bases). The CDR3 consists of 12 residues.

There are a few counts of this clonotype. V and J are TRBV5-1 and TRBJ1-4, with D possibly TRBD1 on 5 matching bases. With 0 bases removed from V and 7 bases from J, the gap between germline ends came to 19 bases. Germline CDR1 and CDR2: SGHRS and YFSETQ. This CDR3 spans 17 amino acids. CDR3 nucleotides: TGCGCCAGCAGCTTGGGACCGAGACAAGGAGGGACTGAAAAACTGTTTTTT. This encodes CASSLGPRQGGTEKLFF.

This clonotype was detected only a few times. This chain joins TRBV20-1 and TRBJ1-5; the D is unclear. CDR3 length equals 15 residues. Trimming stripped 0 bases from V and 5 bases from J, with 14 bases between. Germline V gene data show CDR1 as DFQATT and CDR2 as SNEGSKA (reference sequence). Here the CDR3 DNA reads TGCAGTGCTAGAGAGGGCGTCGACGGGGATCAGCCCCAGCATTTT. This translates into CSAREGVDGDQPQHF.